This TCR beta chain emerged from a study of blood T cell repertoires in COVID-19. Across the study: Acute and convalescent COVID-19 specimens originated in the United States, Italy and Spain. T cells, B-cell-depleted T cells, or PBMCs supplied cDNA or gDNA.

Original methodology: Reference gene primer amplification gave nucleated cell count estimates. Profiled with immunoSEQ multiplex PCR; TCRdb holds only in-frame clones, not every one. The DNA gave D and trimming, while V, J and clone size come from that table. The sample has approximately 150,000 clones, almost 80% seen once; the top ten hold over 8.5%. This clone was counted once. The clonotype comes from a man aged 45 to 65 with active or convalescent COVID-19. Sequencing was done on a sample of peripheral blood.

The CDR3 here is CASSLQGYFSGNTIYF. The CDR3 nucleotides read TGTGCCAGCAGCTTACAGGGCTACTTCTCTGGAAACACCATATATTTT. This rearrangement joins TRBV5-4 to TRBJ1-3; D is perhaps TRBD1 (6 bases). The CDR3 is 16 residues long. Germline V CDR1 and CDR2: SGHNT, YYREEE (reference sequence). V shed 2 bases and J shed 0 bases, with 12 bases lying between them.